This TCR beta chain stems from a study of T cell responses to AZD1222 COVID-19 vaccine. Clones were read by immunoSEQ multiplex PCR, and TCRdb kept only the in-frame ones, dropping some. The sample lists about 140,000 clones, 80% to 95% occurring once. The count of this clone is one. Its antigen is undetermined. Germline lookup yields CDR1 SNHLY and CDR2 FYNNEI. V dropped 6 bases and J dropped 4; count of bases not matched to a gene: 11. The CDR3 is made up of 17 amino acids. Study observations and caveats: Reportedly, close to half of spike-specific TCRs are directed against unmutated variant regions. The donor cohort was predominantly white British with a female majority, and clonal diversity may have been underestimated.

This sequence was found in an adult in good health. Specimen: peripheral blood, collected on day 0 of AZD1222 vaccination. This chain links TRBV2 with TRBJ2-1; 11 bases map to TRBD2. The CDR3 is CASRPKTSGTTYNEQFF. CDR3 nucleotide sequence: TGTGCCAGCAGACCCAAGACTAGCGGGACCACTTACAATGAGCAGTTCTTC.